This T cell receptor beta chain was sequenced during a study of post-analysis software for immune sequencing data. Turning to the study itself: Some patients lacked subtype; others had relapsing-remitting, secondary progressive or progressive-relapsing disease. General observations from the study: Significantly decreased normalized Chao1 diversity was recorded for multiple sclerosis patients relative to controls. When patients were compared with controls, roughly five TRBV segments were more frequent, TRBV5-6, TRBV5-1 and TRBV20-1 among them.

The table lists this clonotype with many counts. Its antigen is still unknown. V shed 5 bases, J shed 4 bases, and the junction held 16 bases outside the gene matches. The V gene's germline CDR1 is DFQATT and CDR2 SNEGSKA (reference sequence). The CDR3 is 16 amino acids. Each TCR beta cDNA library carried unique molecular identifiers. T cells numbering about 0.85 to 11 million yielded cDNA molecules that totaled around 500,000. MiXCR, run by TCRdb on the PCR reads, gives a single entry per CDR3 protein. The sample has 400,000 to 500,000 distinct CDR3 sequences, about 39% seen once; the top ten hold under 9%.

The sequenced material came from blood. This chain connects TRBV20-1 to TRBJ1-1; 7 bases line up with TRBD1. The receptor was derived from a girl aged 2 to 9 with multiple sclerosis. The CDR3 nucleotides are TGCAGTGCTGGAGTCGAGGGGGCCGTTCATTTCACTGAAGCTTTCTTT. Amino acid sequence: CSAGVEGAVHFTEAFF.